These 2 T cell receptor beta chains came from one sample sequenced in a study of CD8+ T cells in alopecia areata. Treatment of the sample: oral pan-JAK inhibitor, 5-10 mg twice daily. Sequencing templates came from extracted RNA that was reverse transcribed into cDNA. The repertoire was sequenced with immunoSEQ multiplex PCR; TCRdb's copy has only in-frame clones and lacks some. This table holds 150,000 to 200,000 clones, 60% to 70% found once. Sequenced here: CD4+ T cells sorted from blood, sampled at week 4, from a patient treated with tofacitinib. Receptors were obtained from a human donor with alopecia areata.

The V and J genes are TRBV4-2 and TRBJ2-2; D is ambiguous. The CDR3 extends over 15 amino acids. The V gene's germline CDR1 is LGHNA and CDR2 YNFKEQ. Deletions cut 0 bases from V and 3 bases from J, with 8 bases between. CDR3 amino acids: CASSQDPQYTGELFF. The CDR3 bases are TGTGCCAGCAGCCAAGATCCACAGTACACCGGGGAGCTGTTTTTT.

This clone has a single count. V usage is TRBV5-1 and J usage is TRBJ1-2; 7 bases line up with TRBD1. The V segment lost 4 bases and the J segment 9 bases; nucleotides outside the gene matches: 3. Germline loops: CDR1 SGHRS, CDR2 YFSETQ. CDR3 length equals 11 residues. The CDR3 nucleotides are TGCGCCAGCAGCGAGGGGGCTAGCTACACCTTC. Amino acids: CASSEGASYTF.